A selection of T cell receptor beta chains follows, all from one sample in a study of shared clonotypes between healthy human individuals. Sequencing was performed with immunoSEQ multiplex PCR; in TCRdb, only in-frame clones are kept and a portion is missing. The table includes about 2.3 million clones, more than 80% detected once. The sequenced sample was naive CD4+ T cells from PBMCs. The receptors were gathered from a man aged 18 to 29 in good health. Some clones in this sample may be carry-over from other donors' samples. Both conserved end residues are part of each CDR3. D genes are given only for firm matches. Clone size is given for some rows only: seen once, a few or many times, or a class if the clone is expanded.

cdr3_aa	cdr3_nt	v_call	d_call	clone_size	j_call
CASSYNRLSKNIQYF	TGTGCCAGCAGTTATAACAGGTTGAGCAAAAACATTCAGTACTTC	TRBV6-5	NA	NA	TRBJ2-4
CASSQSESEQFF	TGTGCCAGCAGCCAATCGGAGAGTGAGCAGTTCTTC	TRBV14	NA	NA	TRBJ2-1
CASSLDPGAWNEQFF	TGTGCCAGCAGCTTAGATCCGGGAGCATGGAATGAGCAGTTCTTC	TRBV11-2	NA	NA	TRBJ2-1
CASGFLWDYEQYF	TGTGCCAGCGGATTCCTATGGGACTACGAGCAGTACTTC	TRBV6-1	NA	NA	TRBJ2-7
CASRQGTYEKLFF	TGTGCCAGCAGACAGGGGACATACGAAAAACTGTTTTTT	TRBV6-6	TRBD1	NA	TRBJ1-4
CASSQDRAGGFSGYTF	TGCGCCAGCAGCCAAGATCGGGCAGGGGGCTTCTCTGGCTACACCTTC	TRBV4-1	TRBD1	once	TRBJ1-2
CASSRDSQNTEAFF	TGTGCCAGCTCCAGGGACAGCCAGAACACTGAAGCTTTCTTT	TRBV18	TRBD1	few	TRBJ1-1
CASSPAGTTSTGELFF	TGTGCCAGCAGTCCCGCCGGGACTACAAGCACCGGGGAGCTGTTTTTT	TRBV7-9	TRBD2	NA	TRBJ2-2
CASRDRGSSGNTIYF	TGTGCCAGTCGGGACAGGGGGAGCTCTGGAAACACCATATATTTT	TRBV19	TRBD1	NA	TRBJ1-3
CASSLGFGGNQPQHF	TGCGCCAGCAGCTTGGGGTTTGGAGGAAATCAGCCCCAGCATTTT	TRBV5-1	NA	NA	TRBJ1-5
CASSSGRALTETQYF	TGTGCCTCGAGCAGCGGGAGGGCTTTGACCGAGACCCAGTACTTC	TRBV7-8	TRBD2	NA	TRBJ2-5
CASSQSPGFWTRTSEETQYF	TGCGCCAGCAGTCAATCTCCGGGATTCTGGACCCGGACTAGCGAGGAGACCCAGTACTTC	TRBV23-1	TRBD2	NA	TRBJ2-5
CASSLSGYNEQFF	TGCGCCAGCAGCTTAAGTGGGTACAATGAGCAGTTCTTC	TRBV5-1	NA	NA	TRBJ2-1
CASSEEGYGYTF	TGTGCCAGCTCAGAGGAGGGCTATGGCTACACCTTC	TRBV18	NA	NA	TRBJ1-2
CASSSGRGARSGTEAFF	TGTGCCAGCAGCTCGGGGCGGGGGGCGCGATCAGGCACTGAAGCTTTCTTT	TRBV5-6	NA	NA	TRBJ1-1
CASSGMAASYEQYF	TGTGCCAGCAGCGGGATGGCAGCCTCCTACGAGCAGTACTTC	TRBV6-5	NA	NA	TRBJ2-7
CASSDGRTDTQYF	TGTGCCAGCAGTGATGGCCGCACAGATACGCAGTATTTT	TRBV2	NA	NA	TRBJ2-3
CASSTLSEQFF	TGTGCCAGTAGTACGTTGTCTGAGCAGTTCTTC	TRBV19	NA	NA	TRBJ2-1
CASSSTAGDETQYF	TGCGCCAGCAGCTCGACAGCGGGAGATGAGACCCAGTACTTC	TRBV5-1	TRBD2	NA	TRBJ2-5
CASSSRTGYEQYF	TGTGCCAGCAGCTCCCGGACAGGCTACGAGCAGTACTTC	TRBV11-3	TRBD1	NA	TRBJ2-7
CASSLEENRVTGGEQYF	TGCGCCAGCAGCTTGGAGGAAAACAGGGTTACGGGGGGAGAGCAGTACTTC	TRBV5-1	NA	once	TRBJ2-7
CASWTGGGFQPQHF	TGTGCCAGTTGGACAGGGGGTGGCTTTCAGCCCCAGCATTTT	TRBV19	TRBD1	NA	TRBJ1-5
CASSVSGGTDTQYF	TGTGCCAGCAGCGTATCGGGGGGCACAGATACGCAGTATTTT	TRBV7-2	NA	NA	TRBJ2-3
CASSFLYTGELFF	TGTGCCAGCAGCTTCTTATACACCGGGGAGCTGTTTTTT	TRBV7-2	NA	NA	TRBJ2-2
CASSISTDTQYF	TGTGCCAGCAGTATTAGCACAGATACGCAGTATTTT	TRBV27	NA	NA	TRBJ2-3
CASSGQNPYSNQPQHF	TGTGCCAGCAGTGGGCAGAATCCGTATAGCAATCAGCCCCAGCATTTT	TRBV2	NA	NA	TRBJ1-5
CASSQAGQNTEAFF	TGTGCCAGCAGCCAAGCGGGACAGAACACTGAAGCTTTCTTT	TRBV14	NA	NA	TRBJ1-1
CSVLLAEAFF	TGCAGCGTTCTTCTGGCTGAAGCTTTCTTT	TRBV29-1	NA	few	TRBJ1-1
CASSLPLSGSGYNEQFF	TGTGCCAGCAGCCTCCCCCTTAGCGGGAGCGGGTACAATGAGCAGTTCTTC	TRBV14	TRBD2	NA	TRBJ2-1
CASGRDRAHTGELFF	TGTGCCAGCGGCAGGGACAGGGCGCACACCGGGGAGCTGTTTTTT	TRBV4-2	TRBD1	NA	TRBJ2-2
CASSPVERQGFNQPQHF	TGTGCCAGCTCACCCGTTGAAAGACAGGGTTTCAATCAGCCCCAGCATTTT	TRBV18	TRBD1	NA	TRBJ1-5
CASSLVRTNQPQHF	TGTGCCAGCAGCTTAGTCAGGACTAATCAGCCCCAGCATTTT	TRBV7-2	NA	NA	TRBJ1-5
CASSSIQGYLLEKLFF	TGTGCCAGCAGCTCCATACAGGGCTACCTCCTTGAAAAACTGTTTTTT	TRBV28	NA	NA	TRBJ1-4
CASSFGDGQGEQPQHF	TGTGCCAGCAGTTTTGGGGATGGACAGGGCGAACAGCCCCAGCATTTT	TRBV27	TRBD1	NA	TRBJ1-5
CASSLKLAKNIQYF	TGTGCCAGCAGCTTAAAACTAGCCAAAAACATTCAGTACTTC	TRBV5-6	NA	NA	TRBJ2-4
CASGGGRWNEQFF	TGTGCCAGCGGGGGCGGGAGGTGGAATGAGCAGTTCTTC	TRBV9	TRBD2	NA	TRBJ2-1
CASSVQRRDYEQYF	TGCGCCAGCAGTGTCCAGCGGAGAGACTACGAGCAGTACTTC	TRBV10-2	NA	NA	TRBJ2-7
CASIPPGLSYNEQFF	TGTGCCAGTATCCCTCCGGGACTCTCCTACAATGAGCAGTTCTTC	TRBV19	NA	NA	TRBJ2-1
CASSQQQGAGEKLFF	TGCGCCAGCAGCCAACAACAGGGGGCTGGTGAAAAACTGTTTTTT	TRBV4-3	TRBD1	NA	TRBJ1-4
CASRLQHNQPQHF	TGTGCCAGCAGGTTACAACACAATCAGCCCCAGCATTTT	TRBV28	NA	NA	TRBJ1-5
CASSLVAGYGYTF	TGTGCCAGCAGCTTGGTGGCGGGTTATGGCTACACCTTC	TRBV7-9	NA	once	TRBJ1-2
CASSVDPPTSGRWVEQFF	TGTGCCAGCAGCGTAGATCCCCCGACTAGCGGGAGATGGGTTGAGCAGTTCTTC	TRBV9	TRBD2	NA	TRBJ2-1
CASSPPGTGAHEQYF	TGTGCCAGCTCACCCCCCGGGACAGGGGCCCACGAGCAGTACTTC	TRBV18	TRBD1	NA	TRBJ2-7
CASSYWQGGEQFF	TGTGCCAGCAGCTACTGGCAGGGTGGGGAGCAGTTCTTC	TRBV11-2	NA	NA	TRBJ2-1
CASSNPGTVREKLFF	TGTGCCAGCAGCAACCCCGGGACAGTTCGAGAAAAACTGTTTTTT	TRBV7-2	TRBD1	NA	TRBJ1-4
CASSQTGAMDTQYF	TGTGCCAGCAGTCAGACAGGAGCGATGGATACGCAGTATTTT	TRBV2	NA	NA	TRBJ2-3
CASSLRRDSGGELFF	TGCGCCAGCAGCTTGAGGCGGGACTCGGGCGGGGAGCTGTTTTTT	TRBV5-1	NA	NA	TRBJ2-2
CASSLDLRLAGDPHEQYF	TGTGCCAGCAGCTTAGATTTGCGACTAGCGGGAGATCCCCACGAGCAGTACTTC	TRBV11-2	TRBD2	NA	TRBJ2-7
CASSLDRGRTEAFF	TGCGCCAGCAGCTTGGACAGGGGTCGGACTGAAGCTTTCTTT	TRBV5-1	TRBD1	NA	TRBJ1-1
CASSMDGLYNEQFF	TGCGCCAGCAGCATGGACGGACTCTACAATGAGCAGTTCTTC	TRBV5-1	NA	NA	TRBJ2-1
CASSLSTSQETQYF	TGTGCCAGCAGCTTATCAACTAGTCAAGAGACCCAGTACTTC	TRBV7-2	NA	NA	TRBJ2-5
CASSYTRGLAFEQYF	TGTGCCAGCAGTTATACCCGGGGACTAGCTTTTGAGCAGTACTTC	TRBV6-5	TRBD2	NA	TRBJ2-7
CASSPTAYEQYF	TGTGCCAGCAGCCCTACAGCTTACGAGCAGTACTTC	TRBV2	NA	NA	TRBJ2-7
CASSSAFNYGYTF	TGTGCCAGCAGCTCGGCGTTCAACTATGGCTACACCTTC	TRBV28	NA	NA	TRBJ1-2
CASSGTSGINSEQFF	TGTGCCAGCAGCGGTACTAGCGGGATTAATAGTGAGCAGTTCTTC	TRBV11-2	TRBD2	NA	TRBJ2-1